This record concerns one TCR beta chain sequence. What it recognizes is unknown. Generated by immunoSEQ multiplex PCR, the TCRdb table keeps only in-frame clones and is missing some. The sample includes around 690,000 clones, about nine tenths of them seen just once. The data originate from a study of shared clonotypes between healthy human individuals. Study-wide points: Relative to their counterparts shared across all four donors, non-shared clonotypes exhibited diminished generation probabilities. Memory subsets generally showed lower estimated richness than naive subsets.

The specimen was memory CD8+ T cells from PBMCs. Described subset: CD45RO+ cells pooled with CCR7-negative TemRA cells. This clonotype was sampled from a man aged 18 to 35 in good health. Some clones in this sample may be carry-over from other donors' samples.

CDR3 nucleotides: TGTGCCAGCAGCGGAGCGGGAATCGAGCAGTTCTTC. Translating it yields CASSGAGIEQFF. The chain is built from TRBV9 and TRBJ2-1, with 7 nucleotides matching TRBD2. This CDR3 is built from 12 residues. The V segment lost 3 bases and the J segment 10 bases; nucleotides outside the gene matches: 4. Germline lookup yields CDR1 SGDLS and CDR2 YYNGEE.